Sequencing of this T cell receptor (beta chain) was carried out in a study of control samples from healthy donors and cancer patients. CDR1 and CDR2 (germline): ENHRY, SYGVKD. Unmatched junction bases numbered 17, after V lost 3 bases and J lost 8 bases. The length of the CDR3 is 17 residues. Data came from immunoSEQ multiplex PCR; TCRdb stores just in-frame clones and leaves some out. The table records more than 95,000 clones, roughly 92% of them present only once. The J gene is TRBJ2-3, the V gene TRBV10-3, with 7 bases identical to TRBD2. The specimen sequenced was PBMCs. This clonotype originated in a man older than 75 with head and neck cancer. DNA of the CDR3: TGTGCCATCAGTGACTTAAGGACTCGCGCGTCGGGGGGTACGCAGTATTTT. The encoded protein is CAISDLRTRASGGTQYF.